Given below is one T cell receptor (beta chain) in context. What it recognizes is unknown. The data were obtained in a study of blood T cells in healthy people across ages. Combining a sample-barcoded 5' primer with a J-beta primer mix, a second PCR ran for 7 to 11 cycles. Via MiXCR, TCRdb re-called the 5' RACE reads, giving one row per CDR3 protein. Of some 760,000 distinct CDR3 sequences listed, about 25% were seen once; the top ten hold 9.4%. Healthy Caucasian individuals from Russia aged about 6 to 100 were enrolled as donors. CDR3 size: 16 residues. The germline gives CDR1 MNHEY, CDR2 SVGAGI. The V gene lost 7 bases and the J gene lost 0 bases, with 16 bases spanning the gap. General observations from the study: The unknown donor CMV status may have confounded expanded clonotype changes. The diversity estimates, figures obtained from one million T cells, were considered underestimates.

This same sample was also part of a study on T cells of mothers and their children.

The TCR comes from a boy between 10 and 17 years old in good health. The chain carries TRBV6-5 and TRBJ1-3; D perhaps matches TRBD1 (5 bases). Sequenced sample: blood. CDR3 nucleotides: TGTGCCAGCATCAAGAGGGGATACCGCTCTGGAAACACCATATATTTT. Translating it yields CASIKRGYRSGNTIYF.